The rows below give T cell receptor beta chains drawn from one sample of a study of blood T cell repertoires in COVID-19. Method: immunoSEQ multiplex PCR; TCRdb's copy keeps in-frame clones and lacks some. The table includes about 280,000 clones, approximately 81% detected once. Sequenced: PBMCs or T cells enriched from blood (not recorded which). The source is a woman between 45 and 65 years old who had recovered from COVID-19. The CDR3 runs from the conserved cysteine through the conserved F or W. Fields, in order: clone size, D gene, J gene, V gene, CDR3 DNA, CDR3 protein. A D gene is named only where the DNA matches it firmly. A row's size may be missing; if present it is once, few, many or a size class.

>NA|TRBD2|TRBJ2-7|TRBV29-1
TGCAGCGTTGAAGGCGGGGGGGCGGACGAGCAGTACTTC
CSVEGGGADEQYF
>NA|TRBD1|TRBJ1-2|TRBV28
TGTGCCAGTTTCGTCAACAGGGGGCAGGATGGCTACACCTTC
CASFVNRGQDGYTF
>NA|TRBD1|TRBJ1-5|TRBV29-1
TGCAGCGCACGAACAGGGGTTAATCAGCCCCAGCATTTT
CSARTGVNQPQHF
>NA|TRBD1|TRBJ1-6|TRBV19
TGTGCCAGTAGTACCTACTCAAGGACAGGGGAAAATTCACCCCTCCACTTT
CASSTYSRTGENSPLHF
>once|NA|TRBJ1-5|TRBV7-2
TGTGCCACCTCGAAACGGAGCAATCAGCCCCAGCATTTT
CATSKRSNQPQHF
>NA|TRBD1|TRBJ2-3|TRBV3-1/TRBV3-2
TGTGCCAGCAGCCAAGCCGGACAGGTTGCAGATACGCAGTATTTT
CASSQAGQVADTQYF
>NA|TRBD1|TRBJ2-7|TRBV6-5
TGTGCCAGCAGTACCCCGAAGGGGGCGGGCGAGCAGTACTTC
CASSTPKGAGEQYF
>NA|TRBD2|TRBJ2-5|TRBV29-1
TGCAGCGTTGCCTGGGGGGGGAACGAGGAGACCCAGTACTTC
CSVAWGGNEETQYF
>NA|TRBD2|TRBJ2-2|TRBV5-4
TGTGCCAGCAGCTCCCGCGGGGGGGCGAACACCGGGGAGCTGTTTTTT
CASSSRGGANTGELFF
>NA|TRBD2|TRBJ2-5|TRBV3-1/TRBV3-2
TGTGCCAGCAGCGCAGGAGTGTCGGGAGGGCCGAAAGAGACCCAGTACTTC
CASSAGVSGGPKETQYF
>NA|TRBD2|TRBJ2-7|TRBV4-1
TGCGCCAGCAGTCGTACTAGCGGGGTTTCCTACGAGCAGTACTTC
CASSRTSGVSYEQYF
>NA|NA|TRBJ2-4|TRBV28
TGTGCCAGCAGTTTATTGGCGGGGAAGAAAAACATTCAGTACTTC
CASSLLAGKKNIQYF
>NA|TRBD2|TRBJ2-3|TRBV11-2
TGTGCCAGCAGCTTAGATCGTCCTAGCGGGGGGTACACAGATACGCAGTATTTT
CASSLDRPSGGYTDTQYF
>NA|NA|TRBJ2-2|TRBV6-5
TGTGCCAGCACAGGGGGGCGAAACGGGGAGCTGTTTTTT
CASTGGRNGELFF
>NA|TRBD1|TRBJ1-5|TRBV19
TGTGCCAGTAGTATCCCGGGACAGGGAGTGAATCAGCCCCAGCATTTT
CASSIPGQGVNQPQHF
>NA|NA|TRBJ2-1|TRBV30
TGTGCCTTGGACGGCAGGGGCTCAGTTAATGAGCAGTTCTTC
CALDGRGSVNEQFF
>NA|NA|TRBJ2-2|TRBV3-1/TRBV3-2
TGTGCCAGCAGCCCTCAGAGGGCCGGGGAGCTGTTTTTT
CASSPQRAGELFF
>NA|TRBD1|TRBJ1-2|TRBV27
TGTGCCAGCAGCCCTGGACAGGGATTGCGTAACTATGGCTACACCTTC
CASSPGQGLRNYGYTF
>NA|TRBD2|TRBJ2-3|TRBV6-1
TGTGCCAGCAGTGAAGCGGCGGGACTAACAGATACGCAGTATTTT
CASSEAAGLTDTQYF
>NA|TRBD1|TRBJ1-4|TRBV19
TGTGCCAGTAGTATAGGGACAGGAGCTACAACTAATGAAAAACTGTTTTTT
CASSIGTGATTNEKLFF
>NA|NA|TRBJ1-6|TRBV7-6
TGTGCCAGCAGCCCACGGAAAACAGGGACTAATTCACCCCTCCACTTT
CASSPRKTGTNSPLHF
>NA|TRBD1|TRBJ2-7|TRBV10-3
TGTGCCATCAACTCGGGACAGGGTTCGGGGCAGTACTTC
CAINSGQGSGQYF